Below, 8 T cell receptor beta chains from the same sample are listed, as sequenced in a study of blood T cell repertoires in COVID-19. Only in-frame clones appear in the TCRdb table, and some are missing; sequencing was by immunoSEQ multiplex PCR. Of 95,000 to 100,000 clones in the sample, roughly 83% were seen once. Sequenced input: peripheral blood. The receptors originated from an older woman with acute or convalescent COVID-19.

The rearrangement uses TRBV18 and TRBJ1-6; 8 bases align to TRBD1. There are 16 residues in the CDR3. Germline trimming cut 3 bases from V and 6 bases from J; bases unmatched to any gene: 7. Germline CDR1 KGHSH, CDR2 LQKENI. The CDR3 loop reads CASSPNGQGANSPLHF. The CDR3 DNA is TGTGCCAGCTCACCGAATGGACAGGGAGCTAATTCACCCCTCCACTTT. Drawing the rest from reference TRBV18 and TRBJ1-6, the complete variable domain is NAGVMQNPRHLVRRRGQEARLRCSPMKGHSHVYWYRQLPEEGLKFMVYLQKENIIDESGMPKERFSAEFPKEGPSILRIQQVVRGDSAAYFCASSPNGQGANSPLHFGNGTRLTVT.

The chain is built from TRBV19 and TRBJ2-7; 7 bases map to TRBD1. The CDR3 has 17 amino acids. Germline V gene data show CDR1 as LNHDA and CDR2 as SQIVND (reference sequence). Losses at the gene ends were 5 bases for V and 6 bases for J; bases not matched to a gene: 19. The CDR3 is CASSDNSGQPGVSEQYF. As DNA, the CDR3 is TGTGCCAGTAGTGATAATTCGGGACAGCCTGGCGTAAGCGAGCAGTACTTC.

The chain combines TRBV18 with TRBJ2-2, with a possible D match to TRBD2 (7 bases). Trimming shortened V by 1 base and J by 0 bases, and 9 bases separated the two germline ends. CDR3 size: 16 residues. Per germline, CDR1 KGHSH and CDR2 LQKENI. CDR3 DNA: TGTGCCAGCTCACCACGAGGGGGGGCGAACACCGGGGAGCTGTTTTTT. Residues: CASSPRGGANTGELFF.

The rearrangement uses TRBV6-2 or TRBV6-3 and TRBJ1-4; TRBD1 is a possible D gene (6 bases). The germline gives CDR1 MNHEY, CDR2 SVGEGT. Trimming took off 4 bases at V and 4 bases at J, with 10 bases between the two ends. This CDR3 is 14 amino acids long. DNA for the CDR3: TGTGCCAGCAGTTTTGGGACAAGTAATGAAAAACTGTTTTTT. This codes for CASSFGTSNEKLFF.

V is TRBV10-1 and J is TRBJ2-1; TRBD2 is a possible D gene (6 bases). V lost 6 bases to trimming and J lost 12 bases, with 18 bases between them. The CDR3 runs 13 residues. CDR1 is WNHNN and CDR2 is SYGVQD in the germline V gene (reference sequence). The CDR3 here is CASSLGLARGQFF. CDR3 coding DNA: TGCGCCAGCAGCTTGGGACTGGCTCGGGGGCAGTTCTTC.

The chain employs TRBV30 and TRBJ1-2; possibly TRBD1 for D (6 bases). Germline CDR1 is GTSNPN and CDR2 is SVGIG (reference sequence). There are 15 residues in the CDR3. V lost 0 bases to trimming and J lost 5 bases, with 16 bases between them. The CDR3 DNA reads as TGTGCCTGGAGTGTAGGTGAGGGCAGGGGTTATGGCTACACCTTC. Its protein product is CAWSVGEGRGYGYTF.

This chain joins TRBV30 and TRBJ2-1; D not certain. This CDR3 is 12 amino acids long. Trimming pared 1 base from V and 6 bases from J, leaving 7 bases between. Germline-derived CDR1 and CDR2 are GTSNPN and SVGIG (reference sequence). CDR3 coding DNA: TGTGCCTGGAGTGGTGCAGGCAATGAGCAGTTCTTC. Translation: CAWSGAGNEQFF.

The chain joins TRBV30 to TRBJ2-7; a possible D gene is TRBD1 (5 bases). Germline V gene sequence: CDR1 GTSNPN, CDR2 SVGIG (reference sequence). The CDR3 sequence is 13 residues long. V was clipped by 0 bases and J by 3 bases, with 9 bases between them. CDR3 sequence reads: CAWSVRQGYEQYF. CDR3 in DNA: TGTGCCTGGAGTGTACGTCAGGGCTACGAGCAGTACTTC.